A selection of T cell receptor beta chains follows, all from one sample in a study of blood T cell repertoires in COVID-19. TCRdb keeps only in-frame clones here, not all; method: immunoSEQ multiplex PCR. The table records 100,000 to 120,000 clones, approximately 65% of them present only once. The material sequenced was peripheral blood. These receptors were collected from a woman aged 55-70 years with acute or convalescent COVID-19. CDR3s include the opening cysteine and the closing phenylalanine or tryptophan. Each record gives: V gene, clone size, J gene, D gene, CDR3 DNA, CDR3 protein. D genes are given only for firm matches. Clone size is stated in some rows and not others, as once, few, many or a class when expanded.

v_call: TRBV7-9
clone_size: NA
j_call: TRBJ1-1
d_call: NA
cdr3_nt: TGTGCCAGCAGCTTAGTAACAGGCACTGAAGCTTTCTTT
cdr3_aa: CASSLVTGTEAFF

v_call: TRBV29-1
clone_size: NA
j_call: TRBJ2-7
d_call: NA
cdr3_nt: TGCAGCGTCCGGGATTCCGCCTACGAGCAGTACTTC
cdr3_aa: CSVRDSAYEQYF

v_call: TRBV21-1
clone_size: few
j_call: TRBJ1-4
d_call: NA
cdr3_nt: TGTGCCAGCAGCAACGGACAGGGGGCCCCAACTAATGAAAAACTGTTTTTT
cdr3_aa: CASSNGQGAPTNEKLFF

v_call: TRBV12-3/TRBV12-4
clone_size: few
j_call: TRBJ2-3
d_call: NA
cdr3_nt: TGTGCCAGCAGCCCCTCCGATACGCAGTATTTT
cdr3_aa: CASSPSDTQYF

v_call: TRBV2
clone_size: NA
j_call: TRBJ1-1
d_call: NA
cdr3_nt: TGTGCCAGCGCGGGGAGACAGCTTATGAACACTGAAGCTTTCTTT
cdr3_aa: CASAGRQLMNTEAFF

v_call: TRBV5-1
clone_size: NA
j_call: TRBJ2-5
d_call: NA
cdr3_nt: TGCGCCAGCAGCTTGGTCGGGTACCAAGAGACCCAGTACTTC
cdr3_aa: CASSLVGYQETQYF

v_call: TRBV9
clone_size: NA
j_call: TRBJ1-1
d_call: NA
cdr3_nt: TGTGCCAGCAGCCCTCATCTCGGGTTAGTTTTCTTT
cdr3_aa: CASSPHLGLVFF

v_call: TRBV30
clone_size: NA
j_call: TRBJ1-6
d_call: TRBD1
cdr3_nt: TGTGCCTGGAGTGGCCAGGGGGCAGGGAATTCACCCCTCCACTTT
cdr3_aa: CAWSGQGAGNSPLHF

v_call: TRBV9
clone_size: few
j_call: TRBJ1-2
d_call: NA
cdr3_nt: TGTGCCAGCAGCCCATCGACAGGACCAAACTATGGCTACACCTTC
cdr3_aa: CASSPSTGPNYGYTF

v_call: TRBV18
clone_size: NA
j_call: TRBJ1-2
d_call: TRBD1
cdr3_nt: TGTGCCAGCTCACCCTGGGACAGGACCACTAACTATGGCTACACCTTC
cdr3_aa: CASSPWDRTTNYGYTF

v_call: TRBV7-2
clone_size: NA
j_call: TRBJ2-3
d_call: NA
cdr3_nt: TGTGCCAGCAGCCCGACAAAGACAGATACGCAGTATTTT
cdr3_aa: CASSPTKTDTQYF

v_call: TRBV6-5
clone_size: NA
j_call: TRBJ1-2
d_call: NA
cdr3_nt: TGTGCCAGCAGGGGGGACACCGTAGGCTACACCTTC
cdr3_aa: CASRGDTVGYTF

v_call: TRBV5-5
clone_size: NA
j_call: TRBJ1-1
d_call: NA
cdr3_nt: TGTGCCAGCAGCTTCACAGGAGCAACTGAAGCTTTCTTT
cdr3_aa: CASSFTGATEAFF

v_call: TRBV14
clone_size: NA
j_call: TRBJ2-7
d_call: TRBD1
cdr3_nt: TGTGCCAGCAGCCATATGGGACAGAGCTACGAGCAGTACTTC
cdr3_aa: CASSHMGQSYEQYF

v_call: TRBV30
clone_size: once
j_call: TRBJ1-6
d_call: TRBD1
cdr3_nt: TGTGCCTGGAGTGGCTCTAGGACAGGGCGGCTTGGGTCACCCCTCCACTTT
cdr3_aa: CAWSGSRTGRLGSPLHF

v_call: TRBV5-1
clone_size: NA
j_call: TRBJ1-1
d_call: NA
cdr3_nt: TGCGCCAGCAGCTCTGATCCCGGGACATTGAACACTGAAGCTTTCTTT
cdr3_aa: CASSSDPGTLNTEAFF

v_call: TRBV11-2
clone_size: NA
j_call: TRBJ1-2
d_call: NA
cdr3_nt: TGTGCCAGCAACCCAGGGGCCCTTAACTATGGCTACACCTTC
cdr3_aa: CASNPGALNYGYTF

v_call: TRBV6-5
clone_size: NA
j_call: TRBJ1-1
d_call: TRBD1
cdr3_nt: TGTGCCAGCAGTACGGGACAGGGCACTGAAGCTTTCTTT
cdr3_aa: CASSTGQGTEAFF

v_call: TRBV7-9
clone_size: NA
j_call: TRBJ2-3
d_call: TRBD2
cdr3_nt: TGTGCCAGCAGCTTAGGAGGGACTAGCGGGGGTACGCAGTATTTT
cdr3_aa: CASSLGGTSGGTQYF

v_call: TRBV6-1
clone_size: NA
j_call: TRBJ1-1
d_call: TRBD1
cdr3_nt: TGTGCCAGCAGTGAGACACAGGGGCGGCAGGCTTTCTTT
cdr3_aa: CASSETQGRQAFF

v_call: TRBV7-8
clone_size: NA
j_call: TRBJ1-4
d_call: NA
cdr3_nt: TGTGCCAGCAGCTTAGAGGGACTCCAGAATGAAAAACTGTTTTTT
cdr3_aa: CASSLEGLQNEKLFF

v_call: TRBV30
clone_size: few
j_call: TRBJ1-2
d_call: NA
cdr3_nt: TGTGCCTGGAGTATAGGGGTGGGCGGCTACACCTTC
cdr3_aa: CAWSIGVGGYTF

v_call: TRBV4-1
clone_size: NA
j_call: TRBJ1-5
d_call: NA
cdr3_nt: TGCGCCAGCAGCCCAAACACAGGGTATCCCCAGCATTTT
cdr3_aa: CASSPNTGYPQHF

v_call: TRBV27
clone_size: NA
j_call: TRBJ2-1
d_call: TRBD2
cdr3_nt: TGTGCCAGCAGGAGCGGGGGTTACTCCTACAATGAGCAGTTCTTC
cdr3_aa: CASRSGGYSYNEQFF

v_call: TRBV11-3
clone_size: NA
j_call: TRBJ2-6
d_call: NA
cdr3_nt: TGTGCCAGCAGCTCGCGACAGAGCTCTGGGGCCAACGTCCTGACTTTC
cdr3_aa: CASSSRQSSGANVLTF

v_call: TRBV7-8
clone_size: few
j_call: TRBJ1-2
d_call: NA
cdr3_nt: TGTGCCAGCAGCTCCCACGCATCGGGGGTGTCTGGTGGCTACACCTTC
cdr3_aa: CASSSHASGVSGGYTF

v_call: TRBV14
clone_size: NA
j_call: TRBJ2-4
d_call: NA
cdr3_nt: TGTGCCAGCAGCCAAGCTGAGATTTACGGCAAAAACATTCAGTACTTC
cdr3_aa: CASSQAEIYGKNIQYF

v_call: TRBV19
clone_size: NA
j_call: TRBJ1-5
d_call: NA
cdr3_nt: TGTGCCAGTACCGAGACAGGACGCAATCAGCCCCAGCATTTT
cdr3_aa: CASTETGRNQPQHF

v_call: TRBV6-5
clone_size: NA
j_call: TRBJ1-2
d_call: TRBD1
cdr3_nt: TGTGCCAGCACGCCGGGGACAGCTAACTATGGCTACACCTTC
cdr3_aa: CASTPGTANYGYTF

v_call: TRBV7-2
clone_size: few
j_call: TRBJ2-4
d_call: TRBD2
cdr3_nt: TGTGCCAGCAGCTCAGGACTAGCCCGAAACATTCAGTACTTC
cdr3_aa: CASSSGLARNIQYF

v_call: TRBV9
clone_size: NA
j_call: TRBJ2-3
d_call: TRBD2
cdr3_nt: TGTGCCAGCAGCACCACTAGCGGGGGGGCTAGCACAGATACGCAGTATTTT
cdr3_aa: CASSTTSGGASTDTQYF

v_call: TRBV5-1
clone_size: NA
j_call: TRBJ2-7
d_call: NA
cdr3_nt: TGCGCCAGCAGCTTGGGGGCGGGGGCTACATACGAGCAGTACTTC
cdr3_aa: CASSLGAGATYEQYF

v_call: TRBV5-4
clone_size: few
j_call: TRBJ2-7
d_call: NA
cdr3_nt: TGTGCCAGCAGTACGACAGACCAATACGAGCAGTACTTC
cdr3_aa: CASSTTDQYEQYF

v_call: TRBV7-2
clone_size: once
j_call: TRBJ2-3
d_call: TRBD1
cdr3_nt: TGTGCCAGTGTTAGGGGGCCAACAGATACGCAGTATTTT
cdr3_aa: CASVRGPTDTQYF

v_call: TRBV5-1
clone_size: NA
j_call: TRBJ1-2
d_call: NA
cdr3_nt: TGCGCCAGCAGCTTGGGGACAGCCTTTAACTATGGCTACACCTTC
cdr3_aa: CASSLGTAFNYGYTF

v_call: TRBV3-1/TRBV3-2
clone_size: NA
j_call: TRBJ2-2
d_call: NA
cdr3_nt: TGTGCCAGCGGCGCTACAGGGTCAACCGGGGAGCTGTTTTTT
cdr3_aa: CASGATGSTGELFF

v_call: TRBV12-3/TRBV12-4
clone_size: NA
j_call: TRBJ1-5
d_call: TRBD1
cdr3_nt: TGTGCCAGCAGCTCGGACAGGAATCAGCCCCAGCATTTT
cdr3_aa: CASSSDRNQPQHF

v_call: TRBV28
clone_size: once
j_call: TRBJ1-2
d_call: NA
cdr3_nt: TGTGCCAGCAGTTTCCCGGGGGTTGGCTATGGCTACACCTTC
cdr3_aa: CASSFPGVGYGYTF

v_call: TRBV19
clone_size: NA
j_call: TRBJ1-3
d_call: TRBD1
cdr3_nt: TGTGCCAGTAGAGACCCGGGACAGGGCCCGAACACCATATATTTT
cdr3_aa: CASRDPGQGPNTIYF

v_call: TRBV28
clone_size: NA
j_call: TRBJ1-4
d_call: NA
cdr3_nt: TGTGCCAGCAGTTTAAGGGGCAGGGAATATGAAAAACTGTTTTTT
cdr3_aa: CASSLRGREYEKLFF

v_call: TRBV12-3/TRBV12-4
clone_size: NA
j_call: TRBJ1-3
d_call: NA
cdr3_nt: TGTGCCAGCAGGTACAGCCGCGGAAACACCATATATTTT
cdr3_aa: CASRYSRGNTIYF

v_call: TRBV19
clone_size: NA
j_call: TRBJ1-1
d_call: NA
cdr3_nt: TGTGCCAGTAGTTCGGCGGATGCAATTGACACTGAAGCTTTCTTT
cdr3_aa: CASSSADAIDTEAFF

v_call: TRBV19
clone_size: NA
j_call: TRBJ2-1
d_call: TRBD2
cdr3_nt: TGTGCCAGCATGCCTTCAGGGACTAGCTACAATGAGCAGTTCTTC
cdr3_aa: CASMPSGTSYNEQFF

v_call: TRBV28
clone_size: NA
j_call: TRBJ2-5
d_call: TRBD2
cdr3_nt: TGTGCCAGCAGTTTTGCGGGGGGGCAAGAGACCCAGTACTTC
cdr3_aa: CASSFAGGQETQYF

v_call: TRBV2
clone_size: NA
j_call: TRBJ2-2
d_call: TRBD2
cdr3_nt: TGTGCCAGCAGTCTGGGGGGGACCACCGGGGAGCTGTTTTTT
cdr3_aa: CASSLGGTTGELFF

v_call: TRBV19
clone_size: NA
j_call: TRBJ1-3
d_call: NA
cdr3_nt: TGTGCCAGTAGACGGACACACGGGCCAGGAAACACCATATATTTT
cdr3_aa: CASRRTHGPGNTIYF

v_call: TRBV12-3/TRBV12-4
clone_size: NA
j_call: TRBJ2-5
d_call: NA
cdr3_nt: TGTGCCAGCAGCTCTACCGTTTTAGAGACCCAGTACTTC
cdr3_aa: CASSSTVLETQYF

v_call: TRBV5-5
clone_size: NA
j_call: TRBJ1-4
d_call: TRBD1
cdr3_nt: TGTGCCAGCAGCTTGGGGACAGGGAAGACTAATGAAAAACTGTTTTTT
cdr3_aa: CASSLGTGKTNEKLFF

v_call: TRBV7-2
clone_size: NA
j_call: TRBJ2-3
d_call: NA
cdr3_nt: TGTGCCAGCAGCCGCACTAGCCCAACAGATACGCAGTATTTT
cdr3_aa: CASSRTSPTDTQYF

v_call: TRBV4-3
clone_size: NA
j_call: TRBJ2-7
d_call: TRBD1
cdr3_nt: TGCGCCAGCAGCCAAGGCGGGACAGGGAGCTACGAGCAGTACTTC
cdr3_aa: CASSQGGTGSYEQYF

v_call: TRBV12-3/TRBV12-4
clone_size: NA
j_call: TRBJ1-4
d_call: NA
cdr3_nt: TGTGCCAGCAGTTTTAAACAGAATGAAAAACTGTTTTTT
cdr3_aa: CASSFKQNEKLFF

v_call: TRBV7-2
clone_size: NA
j_call: TRBJ2-1
d_call: TRBD1
cdr3_nt: TGTGCCAGCAGCTTCATGGACAGGGGGAAGTTCTTC
cdr3_aa: CASSFMDRGKFF

v_call: TRBV28
clone_size: NA
j_call: TRBJ2-2
d_call: NA
cdr3_nt: TGTGCCAGCAGTGTCACAGGGTTTGGGACCGGGGAGCTGTTTTTT
cdr3_aa: CASSVTGFGTGELFF

v_call: TRBV7-8
clone_size: few
j_call: TRBJ1-5
d_call: NA
cdr3_nt: TGTGCCAGCAGCTTAGGGGTACCCGGGGGCAATCAGCCCCAGCATTTT
cdr3_aa: CASSLGVPGGNQPQHF

v_call: TRBV7-8
clone_size: NA
j_call: TRBJ1-1
d_call: NA
cdr3_nt: TGTGCCAGCAGCCGAGATGCAGTGAGGAGCACTGAAGCTTTCTTT
cdr3_aa: CASSRDAVRSTEAFF

v_call: TRBV5-6
clone_size: few
j_call: TRBJ2-2
d_call: NA
cdr3_nt: TGTGCCAGCAGCTTGGGGAGATATATTTACACCGGGGAGCTGTTTTTT
cdr3_aa: CASSLGRYIYTGELFF

v_call: TRBV6-5
clone_size: few
j_call: TRBJ1-1
d_call: NA
cdr3_nt: TGTGCCAGCAGTTACTCGTTCGGGGGGAACACTGAAGCTTTCTTT
cdr3_aa: CASSYSFGGNTEAFF

v_call: TRBV24-1
clone_size: NA
j_call: TRBJ1-2
d_call: TRBD1
cdr3_nt: TGTGCCACCAGACCGGGACAGAACGCCTATGGCTACACCTTC
cdr3_aa: CATRPGQNAYGYTF

v_call: TRBV7-2
clone_size: few
j_call: TRBJ2-3
d_call: NA
cdr3_nt: TGTGCCAGCAGCTTAGTTTCGCTAAGCACAGATACGCAGTATTTT
cdr3_aa: CASSLVSLSTDTQYF